The 20 T cell receptor beta chains below all came from one sample that was sequenced in a study of shared clonotypes between healthy human individuals. Clones were sequenced by immunoSEQ multiplex PCR, and TCRdb holds only the in-frame ones, with some missing. Counted here are 650,000 to 700,000 clones, around 90% occurring once; the ten biggest clones make up 34%. The material sequenced was memory CD8+ T cells from PBMCs. Subset here: CD45RO+ cells pooled with CCR7-negative TemRA cells. The receptors shown here come from a man aged 18 to 29 in good health. Some clones in this sample may be carry-over from other donors' samples.

This chain connects TRBV15 to TRBJ2-5, with D possibly matching TRBD2 (5 bases). Germline V gives CDR1 LNHNV, CDR2 YYDKDF (reference sequence). The V gene lost 5 bases and the J gene lost 6 bases, with 19 bases spanning the gap. The CDR3 loop spans 15 amino acids. CDR3 nucleotide sequence: TGTGCCACCAGCGAGAGAGGGAATCTCGTGCAGACCCAGTACTTC. Its protein is CATSERGNLVQTQYF.

The V and J genes are TRBV7-9 and TRBJ2-1; 7 bases match TRBD2. Germline lookup yields CDR1 SEHNR and CDR2 FQNEAQ (reference sequence). The CDR3 runs to 16 residues. Trimming cost V 0 bases and J 6 bases; bases outside gene matches: 8. In nucleotides, the CDR3 is TGTGCCAGCAGCTTAGCGGGAGGGGTTCGTGGCAATGAGCAGTTCTTC. It translates to CASSLAGGVRGNEQFF.

V usage is TRBV27 and J usage is TRBJ2-7; a possible D gene is TRBD1 (6 bases). There are 13 residues in the CDR3. Germline V CDR1 and CDR2: MNHEY, SMNVEV (reference sequence). Trimming left V 1 base short and J 7 bases short, with 11 bases between. The CDR3 sequence: CASSLYRAGEQYF. CDR3 DNA sequence: TGTGCCAGCAGTTTATACAGGGCAGGAGAGCAGTACTTC.

This clone showed up just once. The chain employs TRBV6-1 and TRBJ1-1, with D possibly matching TRBD1 (6 bases). V was pared by 10 bases and J by 4 bases, with 16 bases between. Germline V lookup: CDR1 MNHNS, CDR2 SASEGT. CDR3 length: 13 residues. This CDR3 reads CATSQGRRTEAFF. The CDR3, as DNA: TGTGCCACCTCACAGGGAAGGCGCACTGAAGCTTTCTTT.

V usage is TRBV4-1 and J usage is TRBJ2-1; D possibly uses TRBD1 or TRBD2 (6 bases each). The CDR3 length is 16 residues. With 4 bases removed from V and 0 bases from J, the gap between germline ends came to 13 bases. The germline V gene encodes CDR1 MGHRA and CDR2 YSYEKL. CDR3 sequence: CASSPWGASSYNEQFF. CDR3 DNA: TGCGCCAGCAGCCCATGGGGGGCTAGCTCCTACAATGAGCAGTTCTTC.

This rearrangement joins TRBV7-9 to TRBJ2-7; the D gene is possibly TRBD1 (5 bases). CDR1 is SEHNR, CDR2 FQNEAQ, per germline (reference sequence). The V end was cut by 3 bases, the J end by 6 bases, with 9 bases between. The CDR3 consists of 12 residues. In DNA form, the CDR3 reads TGTGCCAGCAGCTTTCAGGGTTTCGAGCAGTACTTC. It specifies CASSFQGFEQYF.

A word on this clone: A read error may produce the germline difference seen at one junction end. The chain uses TRBV9 and TRBJ2-1; 11 bases are shared with TRBD2. The CDR3 length is 15 residues. Looked up from germline, CDR1 is SGDLS and CDR2 is YYNGEE. The CDR3 region is CVSSTGTSGYNEQFF. The DNA of the CDR3 is TGTGTCAGCAGCACAGGGACTAGCGGCTACAATGAGCAGTTCTTC.

The chain links TRBV6-1 to TRBJ1-1; D remains unclear. Germline values: CDR1 MNHNS, CDR2 SASEGT. The V end was cut by 6 bases, the J end by 4 bases, with 15 bases between. The CDR3 consists of 14 residues. CDR3 protein: CASRELGRATEAFF. CDR3 coding DNA: TGTGCCAGCAGGGAACTGGGCCGGGCCACTGAAGCTTTCTTT.

With respect to this clone: Other DNA sequences within the sample encode an identical CDR3. The rearrangement uses TRBV28 and TRBJ2-1; tentatively, D is TRBD1 (5 bases). This CDR3 region has 12 residues. Trimming shortened V by 6 bases and J by 4 bases, and 7 bases separated the two germline ends. In germline, CDR1 is MDHEN, CDR2 SYDVKM. The CDR3 coding sequence is TGTGCCAGCAGAGACAGATACAATGAGCAGTTCTTC. Amino acid sequence: CASRDRYNEQFF.

This clone was picked up one time. The gene calls are TRBV19 and TRBJ2-3, with D perhaps TRBD1 or TRBD2 (5 bases each). Germline CDR1 is LNHDA and CDR2 is SQIVND (reference sequence). Trimming cost V 7 bases and J 2 bases, with 16 bases left between them. The CDR3 length is 15 residues. The CDR3 here is CASTSRDPTTDTQYF. CDR3 nucleotide sequence: TGTGCCAGTACCTCCCGGGACCCTACCACAGATACGCAGTATTTT.

The chain combines TRBV23-1 with TRBJ2-7; 9 bases are a match to TRBD1. TRBV23-1 falls under the ORF class, with uncertain function. Trimming took 0 bases from V and 5 from J; bases not matched to a gene: 5. This CDR3 comprises 15 residues. This CDR3 is CASSQSRDRADEQYF. CDR3 coding DNA: TGCGCCAGCAGTCAATCGAGGGACAGGGCCGACGAGCAGTACTTC.

This clone was observed at least ten times. The genes are TRBV9 and TRBJ2-7; 11 bases line up with TRBD2. The V and J ends lost 3 bases and 1 base, in that order; junction bases with no gene match: 3. The CDR3 totals 15 residues. CDR1 and CDR2 (germline): SGDLS, YYNGEE. The CDR3 bases are TGTGCCAGCAGCGGAGGGACTAGCGGATCCTACGAGCAGTACTTC. Its protein product is CASSGGTSGSYEQYF. The whole variable domain, filled in from reference TRBV9 and TRBJ2-7, reads DSGVTQTPKHLITATGQRVTLRCSPRSGDLSVYWYQQSLDQGLQFLIQYYNGEERAKGNILERFSAQQFPDLHSELNLSSLELGDSALYFCASSGGTSGSYEQYFGPGTRLTVT.

The CDR3, as DNA: TGTGCCAGCAGTTTTCAAGGGGAGCCACACATTAGGTACGAGCAGTACTTC. Protein sequence: CASSFQGEPHIRYEQYF. The V call is TRBV27, the J call TRBJ2-7; D may be TRBD1 or TRBD2 (5 bases each). The CDR3 loop spans 17 amino acids. Germline CDR1 MNHEY, CDR2 SMNVEV (reference sequence). V shed 3 bases and J shed 4 bases, with 22 bases lying between them.

This chain joins TRBV13 and TRBJ2-5; TRBD2 is a possible D gene (6 bases). The germline CDR1 and CDR2 sequences are PRHDT and FYEKMQ (reference sequence). This CDR3 contains 11 residues. V lost 5 bases and J lost 11, with 12 bases in between. In DNA, the CDR3 is TGTGCCAGCAGCGACGACCGGGAGCAGTACTTC. This translates into CASSDDREQYF. The full variable domain, completed using reference TRBV13 and TRBJ2-5, is AAGVIQSPRHLIKEKRETATLKCYPIPRHDTVYWYQQGPGQDPQFLISFYEKMQSDKGSIPDRFSAQQFSDYHSELNMSSLELGDSALYFCASSDDREQYFGPGTRLLVL.

The chain joins TRBV7-9 to TRBJ1-4, with D uncertain. Germline lookup yields CDR1 SEHNR and CDR2 FQNEAQ (reference sequence). The CDR3 totals 13 residues. The V end lost 6 bases, the J end lost 5 bases, and 10 bases lay between the germline ends. Written as DNA, the CDR3 is TGTGCCAGCAGACTATCCTTAAATGAAAAACTGTTTTTT. This sequence encodes CASRLSLNEKLFF.

This chain uses TRBV9 with TRBJ2-7; 9 bases match TRBD2. CDR1 is SGDLS, CDR2 YYNGEE, per germline. The V and J ends lost 1 base and 7 bases, in that order; junction bases with no gene match: 9. The CDR3 is 15 residues long. The CDR3 region is CASSVMAGGPYEQYF. CDR3 in DNA: TGTGCCAGCAGCGTAATGGCGGGAGGGCCGTATGAGCAGTACTTC.

The chain carries TRBV28 and TRBJ2-7, with D possibly being TRBD1 (5 bases). Per the germline V gene, CDR1 is MDHEN and CDR2 is SYDVKM. V lost 5 bases to trimming and J lost 6 bases, with 17 bases between them. This CDR3 comprises 14 residues. CDR3: CASSPRGREGEQYF. The CDR3 nucleotides are TGTGCCAGCAGTCCCCGTGGCAGGGAAGGCGAGCAGTACTTC.

The chain combines TRBV19 with TRBJ1-1, with no clear D. Germline lookup yields CDR1 LNHDA and CDR2 SQIVND (reference sequence). This CDR3 is built from 14 residues. Trimming took 1 base from V and 6 from J, leaving 12 bases between them. Here the CDR3 reads CASSIAAVRAEAFF. The CDR3 region has the DNA TGTGCCAGTAGTATAGCCGCCGTGAGGGCTGAAGCTTTCTTT.

The V and J genes are TRBV7-2 and TRBJ2-7; D might be TRBD1 (6 bases). Per the germline V gene, CDR1 is SGHTA and CDR2 is FQGNSA. This CDR3 has 14 amino acids. Deletions cut 6 bases from V and 3 bases from J, with 15 bases between. CDR3 sequence reads: CASSGRPDSYEQYF. The CDR3 DNA reads as TGTGCCAGCAGTGGCAGACCGGACAGCTACGAGCAGTACTTC.

The chain has TRBV19 and TRBJ2-1; D is undetermined. The CDR3 runs 13 residues. Between the trimmed V and J ends, which lost 8 bases and 8 bases, there was a span of 16 bases. The germline gives CDR1 LNHDA, CDR2 SQIVND (reference sequence). The chain's CDR3 is CASHSIMGDEQFF. CDR3 nucleotide sequence: TGTGCCAGTCACTCTATAATGGGCGATGAGCAGTTCTTC.